This TCR beta chain was recovered during a study of T cells in Graves' hyperthyroidism and ophthalmopathy. Study-level information: Before treatment of any kind, peripheral blood was taken at initial diagnosis.

From RNA transcripts, TCR beta CDR3 regions were amplified. HTBI primers drove first-round RT-PCR of the TCR CDR3. TCRdb processed the multiplex PCR reads anew with MiXCR; each CDR3 protein has one entry. The sample shows about 680,000 distinct CDR3 sequences, around 40% of them seen only once. Those with hyperthyroidism were 18 to 65 years old, newly diagnosed, and ill for under 2 months. Trimming cost V 4 bases and J 7 bases; bases outside gene matches: 6. The CDR3 extends over 14 amino acids. Germline V lookup: CDR1 MNHEY, CDR2 SVGAGI. The sample comprised blood. The sequence derives from a woman in her forties with Graves' hyperthyroidism. This chain joins TRBV6-5 and TRBJ1-4; TRBD1 matches at 7 bases. The CDR3 reads CASSSRGTPEKLFF. DNA of the CDR3: TGTGCCAGCAGTTCCAGGGGGACTCCTGAAAAACTGTTTTTT.